This TCR beta chain is drawn from a study of cytomegalovirus exposure and HLA in healthy donors. Researchers ran the PCR with 60 Vbeta and 13 Jbeta primers. The repertoire was sequenced with immunoSEQ multiplex PCR; TCRdb's copy has only in-frame clones and lacks some. Its listing shows roughly 100,000 clones. The specimen sequenced was PBMCs. The clonotype comes from a man aged 35-49 years in good health and CMV-seronegative.

The chain's CDR3 is CATYETGGNYGYTF. DNA of the CDR3: TGTGCCACCTATGAGACAGGGGGGAACTATGGCTACACCTTC. The chain is built from TRBV11-2 and TRBJ1-2; 9 bases fit TRBD1. The V gene's germline CDR1 is SGHAT and CDR2 FQNNGV. V shed 10 bases and J 2 bases; nucleotides not matched to a gene: 8. The CDR3 extends over 14 amino acids.